Listed below are T cell receptor beta chains from one sample, sequenced in a study of identical twins. MiXCR was run by TCRdb on the 5' RACE reads, yielding one entry per CDR3 protein. The table shows a few hundred thousand distinct CDR3 sequences, with about 13% occurring only once. These data were also reused for a study on yellow fever vaccine responses in identical twins.

The sample was CD4+ T cells sorted from blood. The receptor source for this set is a woman aged 18-29 years in good health. The CDR3 runs from the conserved cysteine through the conserved F or W. D genes are given only for firm matches. Not every row has a clone size; where given, it reads once, few, many or a size class.

D gene: TRBD2; clone size: -; J gene: TRBJ2-4; V gene: TRBV28; CDR3 length: 15; CDR3 DNA: TGTGCCAGCAGGGAGATTAGCGGGAGCCGGAACATTCAGTACTTC; CDR3 protein: CASREISGSRNIQYF
D gene: -; clone size: -; J gene: TRBJ2-4; V gene: TRBV20-1; CDR3 length: 14; CDR3 DNA: TGCAGTGCTAGGGTTGGAGTAGCCAAAAACATTCAGTACTTC; CDR3 protein: CSARVGVAKNIQYF
D gene: TRBD2; clone size: -; J gene: TRBJ2-7; V gene: TRBV4-3; CDR3 length: 15; CDR3 DNA: TGCGCCAGCAGCCGATCGGGGGGGGCGGCCTACGAGCAGTACTTC; CDR3 protein: CASSRSGGAAYEQYF
D gene: -; clone size: -; J gene: TRBJ1-1; V gene: TRBV18; CDR3 length: 13; CDR3 DNA: TGTGCCAGCTCACCAATTGGTAGGTCTGAAGCTTTCTTT; CDR3 protein: CASSPIGRSEAFF
D gene: TRBD1; clone size: many; J gene: TRBJ1-6; V gene: TRBV29-1; CDR3 length: 14; CDR3 DNA: TGCAGCGTTGAGGCCGACAGGGACGGATCACCCCTCCACTTT; CDR3 protein: CSVEADRDGSPLHF
D gene: -; clone size: -; J gene: TRBJ2-1; V gene: TRBV18; CDR3 length: 15; CDR3 DNA: TGTGCCAGCTCATCAACCCCTAGCTCCTACAATGAGCAGTTCTTC; CDR3 protein: CASSSTPSSYNEQFF
D gene: -; clone size: many; J gene: TRBJ2-7; V gene: TRBV27; CDR3 length: 13; CDR3 DNA: TGTGCCAGCAGTTTTCGAGGACTCTCACAGCAGTACTTC; CDR3 protein: CASSFRGLSQQYF
D gene: -; clone size: -; J gene: TRBJ1-6; V gene: TRBV7-3; CDR3 length: 15; CDR3 DNA: TGTGCCAGCAGCTTGGCGGGACACCGGAATTCACCCCTCCACTTT; CDR3 protein: CASSLAGHRNSPLHF
D gene: TRBD2; clone size: few; J gene: TRBJ2-5; V gene: TRBV9; CDR3 length: 17; CDR3 DNA: TGTGCCAGCAGCGTATCCCTCCCGGGCGGGGGCCAAGAGACCCAGTACTTC; CDR3 protein: CASSVSLPGGGQETQYF
D gene: TRBD2; clone size: -; J gene: TRBJ2-2; V gene: TRBV11-2; CDR3 length: 17; CDR3 DNA: TGTGCCAGCAGTCCGGGGGGGTATCGGACTTACACCGGGGAGCTGTTTTTT; CDR3 protein: CASSPGGYRTYTGELFF
D gene: -; clone size: few; J gene: TRBJ1-1; V gene: TRBV7-2; CDR3 length: 13; CDR3 DNA: TGTGCCAGCAGCTTATACAGGGATCCTGAAGCTTTCTTT; CDR3 protein: CASSLYRDPEAFF
D gene: -; clone size: -; J gene: TRBJ2-7; V gene: TRBV2; CDR3 length: 13; CDR3 DNA: TGTGCCAGCCGGAACGCAGCTGCCTACGAGCAGTACTTC; CDR3 protein: CASRNAAAYEQYF
D gene: -; clone size: -; J gene: TRBJ2-5; V gene: TRBV10-3; CDR3 length: 15; CDR3 DNA: TGTGCCATCAGTGAGTCGGGGTCTAGGATCGAGACCCAGTACTTC; CDR3 protein: CAISESGSRIETQYF
D gene: TRBD2; clone size: -; J gene: TRBJ2-7; V gene: TRBV11-2; CDR3 length: 14; CDR3 DNA: TGTGCCAGCAGCTCAGGGACTAGCCTAGGCGAGCAGTACTTC; CDR3 protein: CASSSGTSLGEQYF
D gene: TRBD2; clone size: -; J gene: TRBJ2-7; V gene: TRBV30; CDR3 length: 13; CDR3 DNA: TGTGCCTGGAGTTACGGGGGGAACTACGAGCAGTACTTC; CDR3 protein: CAWSYGGNYEQYF
D gene: -; clone size: -; J gene: TRBJ1-5; V gene: TRBV11-2; CDR3 length: 15; CDR3 DNA: TGTGCCAGCAGCTCGGGGGGGGGCACCAATCAGCCCCAGCATTTT; CDR3 protein: CASSSGGGTNQPQHF